Following are 5 T cell receptor beta chains from one sample sequenced in a study of T cells in pancreatic ductal adenocarcinoma. Selected pancreatic ductal adenocarcinoma patients had undergone surgery without neoadjuvant therapy. TCRdb keeps only in-frame clones here, not all; method: immunoSEQ multiplex PCR. The sample lists 97,000 or so clones, about 95% occurring once. The sequencing input was PBMCs. These receptors were collected from a human donor with pancreatic ductal adenocarcinoma.

CDR3: CASSLYRDRVPVEGGYTF. The DNA for the CDR3 is TGTGCCAGCAGCTTATACCGGGACAGGGTCCCGGTGGAAGGAGGCTACACCTTC. This chain joins TRBV7-8 and TRBJ1-2; 9 positions match TRBD1. The germline CDR1 and CDR2 sequences are SGHVS and FQNEAQ. This CDR3 spans 18 amino acids. The V gene end was trimmed by 2 bases and the J gene end by 8 bases; junction bases not matched to a gene: 18.

This chain links TRBV6-1 with TRBJ2-7; TRBD1 agrees at 7 bases. V lost 6 bases to trimming and J lost 3 bases; unmatched junction nucleotides: 2. From germline, CDR1 is MNHNS and CDR2 SASEGT. The length of the CDR3 is 12 residues. CDR3 DNA: TGTGCCAGCAGGGGACAGATCTACGAGCAGTACTTC. It yields the protein CASRGQIYEQYF.

V gene TRBV5-6 combines with J gene TRBJ1-2, with TRBD1 as a possible D gene (6 bases). Germline values: CDR1 SGHDT, CDR2 YYEEEE. V was pared by 1 base and J by 7 bases, with 17 bases between. The CDR3 length is 15 residues. CDR3 coding DNA: TGTGCCAGCAGCTTGTCAACAGGGATTGTCTCTGGCTACACCTTC. Translating gives CASSLSTGIVSGYTF. Based on the CDR3 plus reference TRBV5-6 and TRBJ1-2, the full variable domain is DAGVTQSPTHLIKTRGQQVTLRCSPKSGHDTVSWYQQALGQGPQFIFQYYEEEERQRGNFPDRFSGHQFPNYSSELNVNALLLGDSALYLCASSLSTGIVSGYTFGSGTRLTVV.

This clone appeared a few times. The rearrangement joins TRBV6-6 to TRBJ1-5, with unresolved D. The CDR3 runs 15 residues. CDR1 MNHNY and CDR2 SVGAGI come from the germline V gene (reference sequence). Deletions cut 5 bases from V and 2 bases from J, with 13 bases between. CDR3 sequence reads: CASSTRVRGNQPQHF. The CDR3 coding sequence is TGTGCCAGCAGTACGAGGGTAAGAGGCAATCAGCCCCAGCATTTT.

The chain couples TRBV11-2 to TRBJ2-3; perhaps TRBD2 as D (5 bases). The ends were cut back, 4 bases at V and 5 bases at J, with 7 bases in the middle. This CDR3 comprises 12 residues. The germline gives CDR1 SGHAT, CDR2 FQNNGV. The CDR3 DNA sequence: TGTGCCAGCAGCTCGGCGGGAGATACGCAGTATTTT. Its translation is CASSSAGDTQYF.